This T cell receptor (beta chain) was documented in a study of identical twins. General study results and limits: With abundant cord blood beta clonotypes, insertions were fewer; memory repertoires showed no such pattern. Cross-sectional statistics, not tracking of the same donors, supported the conclusions.

This clonotype has just a few counts. The target antigen is unknown. This CDR3 spans 15 amino acids. Germline CDR1 is SEHNR and CDR2 is FQNEAQ (reference sequence). Trimming cost V 5 bases and J 0 bases, with 13 bases left between them. A universal primer site came from template switching; cDNA carried unique molecular identifiers. TCRdb reanalysed the 5' RACE reads using MiXCR and keeps one entry per CDR3 protein. The table records 300,000 to 400,000 distinct CDR3 sequences, roughly an eighth of them present only once. These data were likewise used in another study, on yellow fever vaccine responses in identical twins. That study reports: Twins' vaccine T cell response reportedly seemed partly convergent, partly personalized.

The sequencing input was CD8+ T cells sorted from blood. This TCR derives from a woman aged 18-29 years in good health. The chain employs TRBV7-9 and TRBJ1-2; possible D gene TRBD1, 5 bases. In nucleotides, the CDR3 is TGTGCCAGCAGCCGGGGGGAGGTAGCTAACTATGGCTACACCTTC. Its protein is CASSRGEVANYGYTF.